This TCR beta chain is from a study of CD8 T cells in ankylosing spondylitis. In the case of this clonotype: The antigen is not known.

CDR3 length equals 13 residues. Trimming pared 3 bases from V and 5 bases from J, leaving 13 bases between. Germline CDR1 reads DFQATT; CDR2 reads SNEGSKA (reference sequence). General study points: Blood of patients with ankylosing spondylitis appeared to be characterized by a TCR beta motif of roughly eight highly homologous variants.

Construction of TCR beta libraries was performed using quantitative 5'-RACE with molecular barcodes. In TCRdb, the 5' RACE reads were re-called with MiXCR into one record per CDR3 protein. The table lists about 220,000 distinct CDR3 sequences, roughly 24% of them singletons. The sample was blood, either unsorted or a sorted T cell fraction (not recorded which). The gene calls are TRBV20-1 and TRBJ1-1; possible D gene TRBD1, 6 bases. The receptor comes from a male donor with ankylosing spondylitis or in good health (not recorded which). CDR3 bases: TGCAGTGCTAGCGGGGGCTTCGGGACTGAAGCTTTCTTT. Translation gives CSASGGFGTEAFF.